This T cell receptor (beta chain) is from a study of T-cell memory formation after mild COVID-19 (dated by TCRdb to about 2021). Regarding the study in general: TCR sequence clusters from the two donors were found to be largely donor specific. Longitudinal TCRalpha and TCRbeta repertoire sequencing tracked T-cell clones expanding and contracting after mild COVID-19 in a couple of donors. The cohort comprised two young, previously healthy adult volunteers, one female and one male.

Many counts were recorded for this clonotype. The antigen it recognizes is unknown. Within one base of it there is no much larger clone, and no base qualities were kept. Study-level results and caveats: Some responding clones were detected in pre-infection memory, suggesting pre-existing cross-reactive memory T cells joined the SARS-CoV-2 response. Contracting CD4+ clones were found mainly in CM and EM memory subsets, while CD8+ clones were enriched in EMRA. Only a couple of mild cases were covered in the study, and larger cohorts including severe cases with pre-infection samples were considered necessary. Balanced CD4/CD8 phenotypes were observed for clones contracting from day 15 to 85, whereas a bias towards CD4+ was observed for a second wave of clones expanding from day 15 to 37. SARS-CoV-2 specificity of the second-wave clones peaking on day 37 was not confirmed.

Ficoll-Paque density gradient centrifugation was the method used to isolate PBMCs. The data were produced on an Illumina NovaSeq 6000. TCRalpha and TCRbeta cDNA libraries were constructed by 5'RACE with constant-segment primers, with sample barcodes and unique molecular identifiers being introduced. RNA was extracted from every sample with Trizol reagent. The libraries were amplified in two PCR steps, and the second step added a second sample barcode and Illumina TruSeq adapters. The libraries were sequenced on an Illumina NovaSeq using 2 x 150 bp paired-end reads. As for how the authors treated the data: Reads were demultiplexed and collapsed into UMI-guided consensus sequences with migec v1.2.7. Using mixcr v2.1.11, UMI consensuses were aligned to TRA and TRB V and J templates and then assembled into clonotypes. A clonotype was counted as expanded or contracted only when both edgeR and NoisET called the clonotype significant, with the noise models trained on biological replicates. For edgeR calls, the thresholds were a false discovery rate-adjusted p below 0.01 and a log2 fold-change of 1. As an exploratory analysis of dynamics, max-normalized trajectories of the 1000 most abundant clonotypes were examined by PCA with hierarchical clustering. Separately sequenced CD4+ and CD8+ repertoires were used to assign the CD4 or CD8 phenotype of responding clones. TCRdb reanalyzed the raw reads on its own, using fastp at Q25 for trimming and MiXCR for clone calling, and kept in-frame beta chains. When rows share a CDR3 protein, they turn into one entry using the most common DNA and genes. TCRdb, not the authors, supplied the V and J calls. The sample contains 40,000 to 60,000 distinct CDR3 sequences, approximately 9.1% of them found a single time. The ten largest account for about an eighth of the sample.

V lost 1 base and J lost 4 bases; the stretch between them is 5 bases long. The germline V gene encodes CDR1 SGHVS and CDR2 FNYEAQ. The CDR3 measures 13 amino acids from cysteine to phenylalanine. Only the CDR3 region is kept as DNA, spanning 39 bases read in frame from base 1. This TCR derives from an adult woman who had mild COVID-19 (a few samples of this study predate the infection). The sample titles of this study are shuffled in the database, so cell type and time point are left out; the donor was told from shared clones. The V gene is TRBV7-6 and the J gene is TRBJ2-1, with the D gene uncertain. The sequenced sample was PBMCs or a T cell subset sorted from them (not recorded which). The DNA sequence follows: TGTGCCAGCAGCTTAGGACTTTACAATGAGCAGTTCTTC. Its protein is CASSLGLYNEQFF.